Below are 30 T cell receptor beta chains sequenced from a single sample in a study of T cells in Graves' hyperthyroidism and ophthalmopathy. Amplified regions were TCR beta CDR3 sequences from RNA transcripts. Using the HTBI primer set, a first-round RT-PCR was run on the TCR CDR3. TCRdb redid the calling of the multiplex PCR reads with MiXCR, one entry per CDR3 protein. The table records hundreds of thousands of distinct CDR3 sequences, more than 30% of them present only once. The material sequenced was blood. The receptor source for this set is a man between 18 and 35 years old with Graves' hyperthyroidism.

This chain uses TRBV7-8 with TRBJ2-5; tentative D call: TRBD1 (6 bases). Trimming took 1 base from V and 9 from J, leaving 15 bases between them. This CDR3 spans 14 amino acids. Germline CDR1 reads SGHVS; CDR2 reads FQNEAQ. In DNA, the CDR3 is TGTGCCAGCAGCTTAGTCAGGGGCCAGGAGCCCCAGTACTTC. Its protein product is CASSLVRGQEPQYF.

This clonotype was observed a handful of times. The gene calls are TRBV20-1 and TRBJ1-5; 7 nucleotides match TRBD1. V was clipped by 0 bases and J by 4 bases; unmatched bases: 6. CDR1 is DFQATT, CDR2 SNEGSKA, per germline (reference sequence). The CDR3 has 15 residues. CDR3 DNA sequence: TGCAGTGCTAGAGAGGGGCAGGGGGGAAATCAGCCCCAGCATTTT. Amino acids: CSAREGQGGNQPQHF.

This rearrangement joins TRBV19 to TRBJ1-1, with 7 bases lining up with TRBD1. Germline lookup yields CDR1 LNHDA and CDR2 SQIVND (reference sequence). The CDR3 is 15 amino acids. V dropped 10 bases and J dropped 0; count of bases not matched to a gene: 11. CDR3 loop: CATRTGTAMNTEAFF. CDR3 nucleotides: TGTGCCACCCGAACCGGGACAGCTATGAACACTGAAGCTTTCTTT.

This clonotype showed up just a few times. CDR3 sequence reads: CARRTSYQETQYF. The CDR3 DNA is TGTGCCAGACGTACGAGTTACCAAGAGACCCAGTACTTC. J is TRBJ2-5 and V is TRBV6-2 or TRBV6-3; D gene uncertain. The CDR3 sequence is 13 residues long. Per the germline V gene, CDR1 is MNHEY and CDR2 is SVGEGT. Trimming took off 9 bases at V and 0 bases at J, with 11 bases between the two ends.

Notes on this clonotype: The junction departs from the called germline gene at one end, perhaps through a read error. The chain combines TRBV7-9 with TRBJ2-5, with a possible D match to TRBD1 (5 bases). Germline CDR1 and CDR2: SEHNR and FQNEAQ (reference sequence). The CDR3 spans 17 residues. This CDR3 reads CASSQDGVTEAKETQYF. CDR3 nucleotide sequence: TGCGCCAGCAGCCAGGATGGAGTGACAGAGGCGAAAGAGACCCAGTACTTC. The whole variable domain, filled in from reference TRBV7-9 and TRBJ2-5, reads DTGVSQNPRHKITKRGQNVTFRCDPISEHNRLYWYRQTLGQGPEFLTYFQNEAQLEKSRLLSDRFSAERPKGSFSTLEIQRTEQGDSAMYLCASSQDGVTEAKETQYFGPGTRLLVL.

This clonotype was observed at least ten times. The chain employs TRBV7-2 and TRBJ2-7; a weak D match, TRBD2 (6 bases). V was shortened by 3 bases and J by 6 bases, with 12 bases between the two germline ends. CDR3 length: 13 residues. CDR1 and CDR2 (germline): SGHTA, FQGNSA. CDR3 region: CASSFGLWGEQYF. The CDR3 DNA is TGTGCCAGCAGCTTCGGACTATGGGGCGAGCAGTACTTC.

This clonotype was observed many times. The V call is TRBV20-1, the J call TRBJ1-5; the D is unclear. Germline V CDR1 and CDR2: DFQATT, SNEGSKA (reference sequence). This CDR3 has 13 amino acids. The ends were cut back, 0 bases at V and 8 bases at J, with 11 bases in the middle. In nucleotides, the CDR3 is TGCAGTGCTAGAGATCAAATGTGGGAGCCCCAGCATTTT. Its protein product is CSARDQMWEPQHF.

With respect to this clonotype: Possible read error: a much larger clone is one base away. The V gene is TRBV7-9, the J gene TRBJ1-5, with 9 bases that match TRBD1. The length of the CDR3 is 15 residues. Germline-derived CDR1 and CDR2 are SEHNR and FQNEAQ (reference sequence). The CDR3 DNA follows: TGTGCCAGCGGCTTAGGGACAGGGAAGTTGCAGCCCCAGCATTTT. As protein: CASGLGTGKLQPQHF.

This clonotype was detected many times. This chain uses TRBV2 with TRBJ2-7; D is unresolved. Trimming removed 10 bases at V and 2 bases at J, with 12 bases between. Germline lookup yields CDR1 SNHLY and CDR2 FYNNEI. The CDR3 is 12 amino acids. CDR3 region: CATNKSPYEQYF. The CDR3 DNA follows: TGTGCCACCAACAAGTCCCCCTACGAGCAGTACTTC.

V usage is TRBV4-2 and J usage is TRBJ2-7; either TRBD1 or TRBD2 may supply D (9 bases each). The length of the CDR3 is 16 residues. Germline CDR1 LGHNA, CDR2 YNFKEQ. V was cut by 4 bases and J by 6 bases, with 22 bases left in between. The CDR3 region has the DNA TGTGCCAGCAGCCTCCCGGGCGGGAGGGACAGGGCCGAGCAGTACTTC. Its translation is CASSLPGGRDRAEQYF.

The CDR3 protein is CASSLRASGSSYEQYF. Written as DNA, the CDR3 is TGTGCCAGCAGCTTACGGGCTAGCGGGAGCTCCTACGAGCAGTACTTC. The gene calls are TRBV7-9 and TRBJ2-7, with 10 bases aligning to TRBD2. The V gene's germline CDR1 is SEHNR and CDR2 FQNEAQ (reference sequence). Trimming at V came to 2 bases and at J to 0 bases, leaving 4 bases not matched to a gene. CDR3 length: 16 amino acids.

Comment on this clonotype: This may arise from a read error, as a much more abundant clone is one base away. This rearrangement joins TRBV29-1 to TRBJ2-2; 7 bases agree with TRBD1. The CDR3 totals 16 residues. V lost 4 bases to trimming and J lost 5 bases; unmatched junction nucleotides: 13. Looked up from germline, CDR1 is SQVTM and CDR2 is ANQGSEA. CDR3 DNA sequence: TGCAGCGTTGCGACACAGGGGACACAATGTACCGGGGAGCTGTTTTTT. This gives the protein CSVATQGTQCTGELFF.

This clonotype was seen at least ten times. The chain links TRBV25-1 to TRBJ2-2; D is unresolved. This CDR3 is built from 13 residues. Trimming cost V 6 bases and J 2 bases, with 7 bases left between them. Germline V gives CDR1 MGHDK, CDR2 SYGVNS. CDR3 DNA: TGTGCCAGCAGGCGAGGTAACACCGGGGAGCTGTTTTTT. Translating it yields CASRRGNTGELFF.

The chain has TRBV5-1 and TRBJ2-7, with 7 bases that match TRBD1. The V gene end was trimmed by 1 base and the J gene end by 3 bases; junction bases not matched to a gene: 4. Germline assignment: CDR1 SGHRS and CDR2 YFSETQ. This CDR3 has 14 amino acids. DNA of the CDR3: TGCGCCAGCAGCTTGACAAGGGGGCACTACGAGCAGTACTTC. It is translated as CASSLTRGHYEQYF.

This clonotype has just one count. The chain is built from TRBV19 and TRBJ1-5; TRBD1 matches at 7 bases. Germline values: CDR1 LNHDA, CDR2 SQIVND (reference sequence). The CDR3 consists of 19 residues. V gave up 5 bases and J gave up 0 bases; unmatched junction bases: 16. CDR3 coding DNA: TGTGCCAGTAGTCGTGGCCGACGGGACAGTATGTATAGCAATCAGCCCCAGCATTTT. Its translation: CASSRGRRDSMYSNQPQHF.

The J gene is TRBJ2-5, the V gene TRBV3-1; 8 bases agree with TRBD1. V dropped 4 bases and J dropped 6; count of bases not matched to a gene: 10. The CDR3 covers 15 residues. Per the germline V gene, CDR1 is LGHDT and CDR2 is YNNKEL (reference sequence). The CDR3 DNA follows: TGTGCCAGCAGCCTCCCGGACAGGGTTGTTAAGACCCAGTACTTC. Its protein is CASSLPDRVVKTQYF.

This clonotype appeared many times. The chain recombines TRBV7-9 with TRBJ2-7; 8 positions match TRBD1. The length of the CDR3 is 16 residues. With V trimmed by 0 bases and J by 2 bases, 6 bases remained unmatched. Germline CDR1 and CDR2: SEHNR and FQNEAQ (reference sequence). The CDR3 DNA is TGTGCCAGCAGCTTAGCGCGGGACAGGCGCCCCTACGAGCAGTACTTC. Translated, it gives CASSLARDRRPYEQYF.

This chain connects TRBV7-2 to TRBJ2-7; 11 bases map to TRBD2. V was pared by 9 bases and J by 5 bases, with 9 bases of the junction left unmatched. The length of the CDR3 is 14 residues. Germline CDR1 reads SGHTA; CDR2 reads FQGNSA. The CDR3 sequence: CASSETSGNNEQYF. The CDR3, as DNA: TGTGCCAGTTCCGAGACTAGCGGGAACAACGAGCAGTACTTC. Complete variable domain (other parts from reference TRBV7-2 and TRBJ2-7): GAGVSQSPSNKVTEKGKDVELRCDPISGHTALYWYRQSLGQGLEFLIYFQGNSAPDKSGLPSDRFSAERTGGSVSTLTIQRTQQEDSAVYLCASSETSGNNEQYFGPGTRLTVT.

A note on this clonotype: A read error may be the cause here, since a much bigger clone is one base away. DNA for the CDR3: TGTGCCAGCAGTGCCTGGGGCAGGGAGGTCCAGACCCAGTACTTC. It encodes CASSAWGREVQTQYF. The chain carries TRBV25-1 and TRBJ2-5; D might be TRBD2 (6 bases). Germline loops: CDR1 MGHDK, CDR2 SYGVNS. The CDR3 covers 15 residues. The ends were cut back, 4 bases at V and 6 bases at J, with 18 bases in the middle.

This clonotype was seen a few times. The gene calls are TRBV5-8 and TRBJ1-1; 9 bases line up with TRBD1. V was pared by 5 bases and J by 3 bases, with 2 bases of the junction left unmatched. Germline V CDR1 and CDR2: SGHTS, YDEGEE. This CDR3 spans 13 amino acids. The CDR3 loop is CASSYRGHTEAFF. The CDR3 region has the DNA TGTGCCAGCAGTTACAGGGGGCACACTGAAGCTTTCTTT. Full variable domain (outside the CDR3, taken from reference TRBV5-8 and TRBJ1-1): EAGVTQSPTHLIKTRGQQATLRCSPISGHTSVYWYQQALGLGLQFLLWYDEGEERNRGNFPPRFSGRQFPNYSSELNVNALELEDSALYLCASSYRGHTEAFFGQGTRLTVV.

V and J are TRBV9 and TRBJ1-1; 12 nucleotides line up with TRBD1. The length of the CDR3 is 17 residues. CDR1 SGDLS and CDR2 YYNGEE come from the germline V gene. With V trimmed by 4 bases and J by 3 bases, 10 bases remained unmatched. The CDR3: CASSPGGGQGAHTEAFF. The CDR3 DNA reads TGTGCCAGCAGCCCCGGGGGGGGACAGGGGGCCCACACTGAAGCTTTCTTT.

This clonotype was seen more than once but under ten times. The chain links TRBV6-1 to TRBJ1-1; D gene ambiguous. The CDR3 length is 13 residues. Between the trimmed V and J ends, which lost 8 bases and 1 base, there was a span of 11 bases. Germline CDR1 MNHNS, CDR2 SASEGT. Written as DNA, the CDR3 is TGTGCCAGCTCAACAGAACGGAACACTGAAGCTTTCTTT. Protein product: CASSTERNTEAFF.

This clonotype occurred a few times. V gene TRBV6-1 combines with J gene TRBJ1-1, with 8 bases fitting TRBD1. The CDR3 is 15 residues long. Germline CDR1 is MNHNS and CDR2 is SASEGT. The junction had 6 bases not matched to a gene; V was cut back by 3 bases and J by 3 bases. The CDR3 here is CASSEDRAEDTEAFF. In DNA form, the CDR3 reads TGTGCCAGCAGTGAGGACAGGGCGGAGGACACTGAAGCTTTCTTT.

The chain joins TRBV12-3 or TRBV12-4 to TRBJ1-4; TRBD1 matches 7 bases. The CDR3 consists of 15 residues. V trimming: 5 bases; J trimming: 6 bases; junction bases outside the gene matches: 9. CDR3 region: CASSAQGLGDEKLFF. Here the CDR3 DNA reads TGTGCCAGCAGTGCACAGGGGTTGGGGGATGAAAAACTGTTTTTT.

This clonotype has more than one count but fewer than ten. This CDR3 is CASSGGTLESNTGELFF. In DNA, the CDR3 is TGCGCCAGCAGTGGCGGGACGCTAGAGTCGAACACCGGGGAGCTGTTTTTT. The chain recombines TRBV10-1 with TRBJ2-2, with D perhaps matching TRBD2 (6 bases). The CDR3 sequence is 17 residues long. Germline CDR1 WNHNN, CDR2 SYGVQD (reference sequence). The V end was cut by 4 bases, the J end by 0 bases, with 15 bases between.

This clonotype was counted ten times or more. The rearrangement joins TRBV29-1 to TRBJ2-2, with a tentative D call TRBD2 (6 bases). The germline gives CDR1 SQVTM, CDR2 ANQGSEA. Trimming left V 3 bases short and J 8 bases short, with 10 bases between. This CDR3 contains 12 residues. Written as DNA, the CDR3 is TGCAGCGTTGAGGGGGAGGTAGGGGAGCTGTTTTTT. Protein sequence: CSVEGEVGELFF.

This clonotype was detected many times. The chain couples TRBV2 to TRBJ1-5; 7 nucleotides match TRBD1. V lost 6 bases and J lost 1; bases outside the gene matches: 3. Germline assignment: CDR1 SNHLY and CDR2 FYNNEI. This CDR3 comprises 14 residues. The CDR3 loop is CASSWDSSNQPQHF. CDR3 sequence (DNA): TGTGCCAGCAGCTGGGACAGCAGCAATCAGCCCCAGCATTTT.

In the case of this clonotype: Given a much more abundant clone one base away, this may be a read error. The chain carries TRBV2 and TRBJ2-2; 8 bases map to TRBD1. The CDR3 is 16 residues long. Germline V gene sequence: CDR1 SNHLY, CDR2 FYNNEI. CDR3 DNA: TGTGCCAGCAGTGATCTGGGACAGGCTAACACCGGGGAGCTGGTTTTT. This codes for CASSDLGQANTGELVF.

Ten or more counts support this clonotype. The chain has TRBV6-5 and TRBJ2-6; D is ambiguous. This CDR3 comprises 14 residues. The germline V gene has CDR1 MNHEY and CDR2 SVGAGI. Deletions cut 0 bases from V and 2 bases from J, with 2 bases between. CDR3 in amino acids: CASSYSTGANVLTF. The CDR3 DNA reads TGTGCCAGCAGTTACTCGACTGGGGCCAACGTCCTGACTTTC.

This clonotype came up a few times. This chain uses TRBV4-1 with TRBJ1-2; D ambiguous. CDR1 is MGHRA, CDR2 YSYEKL, per germline. The CDR3 runs to 14 residues. Trimming took 0 bases from V and 8 from J, leaving 13 bases between them. The CDR3 protein is CASSQDLGEPGYTF. The CDR3 DNA sequence: TGCGCCAGCAGCCAAGATCTCGGAGAACCGGGCTACACCTTC.